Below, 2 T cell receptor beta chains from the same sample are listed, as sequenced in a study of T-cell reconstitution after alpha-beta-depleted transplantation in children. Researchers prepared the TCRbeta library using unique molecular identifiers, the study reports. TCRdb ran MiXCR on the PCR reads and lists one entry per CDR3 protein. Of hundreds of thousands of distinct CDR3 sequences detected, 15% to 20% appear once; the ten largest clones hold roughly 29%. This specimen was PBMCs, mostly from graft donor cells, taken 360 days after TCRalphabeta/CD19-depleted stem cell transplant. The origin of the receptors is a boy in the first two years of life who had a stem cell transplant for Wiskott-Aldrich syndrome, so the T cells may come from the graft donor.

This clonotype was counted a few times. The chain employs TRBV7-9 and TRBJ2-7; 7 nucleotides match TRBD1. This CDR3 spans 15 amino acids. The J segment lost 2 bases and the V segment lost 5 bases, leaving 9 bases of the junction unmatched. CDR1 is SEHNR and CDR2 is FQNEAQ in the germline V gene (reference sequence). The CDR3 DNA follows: TGTGCCAGCAGCGTAGGGACAGTTCCTACCTACGAGCAGTACTTC. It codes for CASSVGTVPTYEQYF.

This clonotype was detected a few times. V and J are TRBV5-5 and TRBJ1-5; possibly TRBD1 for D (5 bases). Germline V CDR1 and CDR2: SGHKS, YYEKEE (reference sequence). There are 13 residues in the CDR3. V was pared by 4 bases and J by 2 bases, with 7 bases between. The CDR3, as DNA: TGTGCCAGCAGCCGGGACCGCAATCAGCCCCAGCATTTT. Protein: CASSRDRNQPQHF.